The 21 T cell receptor beta chains given below trace back to one sample, sequenced in a study of cytotoxic CD8 clonotypes in ibrutinib-treated CLL. Assay: immunoSEQ multiplex PCR; the TCRdb copy retains only in-frame clones and omits some. The sample records roughly 170,000 clones, approximately 80% being singletons. Here the sequenced sample was PBMCs, taken after 24 months of ibrutinib treatment. Every receptor here comes from a human donor with chronic lymphocytic leukemia.

Note on this clone: This same CDR3 is encoded by further DNA sequences in the sample. The V and J genes are TRBV5-1 and TRBJ1-1; no reliable D call. Trimming cost V 0 bases and J 1 base, with 7 bases left between them. This CDR3 has 14 residues. The germline CDR1 and CDR2 sequences are SGHRS and YFSETQ. The CDR3 DNA is TGCGCCAGCAGCTTGGGGCCGTCGAACACTGAAGCTTTCTTT. This gives the protein CASSLGPSNTEAFF.

The chain uses TRBV28 and TRBJ1-1, with 7 bases identical to TRBD1. The CDR3 is 14 amino acids. V shed 7 bases and J 10 bases; nucleotides not matched to a gene: 15. In germline, CDR1 is MDHEN, CDR2 SYDVKM. The CDR3 region has the DNA TGTGCCAGCATTCCAACAGGGGACCCCATGAGAGCTTTCTTT. Translated: CASIPTGDPMRAFF.

The chain employs TRBV18 and TRBJ2-5; TRBD2 matches at 8 bases. Germline V gene lookup returns CDR1 KGHSH and CDR2 LQKENI. The CDR3 is made up of 14 amino acids. V shed 2 bases, J shed 1 base, and the junction held 0 bases outside the gene matches. The CDR3 DNA is TGTGCCAGCTCACCAGCGGGGGGCCAAGAGACCCAGTACTTC. This encodes CASSPAGGQETQYF.

V usage is TRBV6-6 and J usage is TRBJ1-1; D is ambiguous. With 6 bases removed from V and 7 bases from J, the gap between germline ends came to 12 bases. The CDR3 sequence is 12 residues long. CDR1 is MNHNY, CDR2 SVGAGI, per germline (reference sequence). The CDR3 reads CASRSERREAFF. Here the CDR3 DNA reads TGTGCCAGCAGATCTGAACGCCGTGAAGCTTTCTTT.

This clone was counted between two and nine times. The chain combines TRBV30 with TRBJ2-3, with 7 bases that match TRBD2. J lost 1 base, V lost 3 bases, and 7 bases had no gene match. The CDR3 is 15 residues long. Looked up from germline, CDR1 is GTSNPN and CDR2 is SVGIG (reference sequence). CDR3 sequence: CAWSGGGGGTDTQYF. The DNA for the CDR3 is TGTGCCTGGAGCGGAGGCGGGGGAGGCACAGATACGCAGTATTTT.

The J gene is TRBJ2-2, the V gene TRBV9; 11 bases map to TRBD2. Germline assignment: CDR1 SGDLS and CDR2 YYNGEE. The CDR3 covers 18 residues. V was pared by 0 bases and J by 4 bases, with 8 bases of the junction left unmatched. The CDR3 spells CASSVARRLAGTTGELFF. CDR3 nucleotides: TGTGCCAGCAGCGTAGCCCGGCGACTAGCGGGAACCACCGGGGAGCTGTTTTTT.

The V and J genes are TRBV7-2 and TRBJ2-3, with TRBD2 matching 10 bases. V lost 1 base and J lost 8; bases outside the gene matches: 12. This CDR3 spans 17 amino acids. Per germline, CDR1 SGHTA and CDR2 FQGNSA. CDR3 DNA sequence: TGTGCCAGCAGCTTAGGTAGCGGGAGGCCCTCACCCAGTACGCAGTATTTT. Its translation: CASSLGSGRPSPSTQYF. Variable domain in full (rest from reference TRBV7-2 and TRBJ2-3): GAGVSQSPSNKVTEKGKDVELRCDPISGHTALYWYRQSLGQGLEFLIYFQGNSAPDKSGLPSDRFSAERTGGSVSTLTIQRTQQEDSAVYLCASSLGSGRPSPSTQYFGPGTRLTVL.

The gene calls are TRBV28 and TRBJ2-1; 10 nucleotides line up with TRBD2. Trimming removed 3 bases from V and 4 bases from J; junction bases left unmatched: 6. The germline CDR1 and CDR2 sequences are MDHEN and SYDVKM. The CDR3 loop spans 16 amino acids. CDR3 loop: CASSLTLAGHYNEQFF. CDR3 sequence (DNA): TGTGCCAGCAGTTTGACACTAGCGGGACATTACAATGAGCAGTTCTTC. Complete variable domain (other parts from reference TRBV28 and TRBJ2-1): DVKVTQSSRYLVKRTGEKVFLECVQDMDHENMFWYRQDPGLGLRLIYFSYDVKMKEKGDIPEGYSVSREKKERFSLILESASTNQTSMYLCASSLTLAGHYNEQFFGPGTRLTVL.

This clone showed up just once. V and J are TRBV28 and TRBJ1-5; 9 bases match TRBD1. Germline CDR1 MDHEN, CDR2 SYDVKM. This CDR3 has 19 residues. The junction had 16 bases not matched to a gene; V was cut back by 7 bases and J by 0 bases. The CDR3 bases are TGTGCCAGCACCCCCACCCGGGACAGGGCAATTTATAGCAATCAGCCCCAGCATTTT. This translates into CASTPTRDRAIYSNQPQHF.

The chain joins TRBV7-2 to TRBJ1-3; no definite D call. This CDR3 has 16 amino acids. The V gene lost 7 bases and the J gene lost 2 bases, with 18 bases spanning the gap. From germline, CDR1 is SGHTA and CDR2 FQGNSA. The chain's CDR3 is CASTSGGANAGNTIYF. The CDR3 DNA is TGTGCCAGCACCTCGGGAGGTGCCAATGCTGGAAACACCATATATTTT.

This clone was seen at least ten times. J is TRBJ2-3 and V is TRBV11-2; no definite D call. Germline lookup yields CDR1 SGHAT and CDR2 FQNNGV. Trimming removed 0 bases from V and 0 bases from J, with 10 bases in between. The CDR3 is made up of 16 amino acids. The CDR3 protein is CASSLEALSSTDTQYF. The CDR3 bases are TGTGCCAGCAGCTTAGAAGCTCTTAGTAGCACAGATACGCAGTATTTT.

This clone was seen only once. This sequence joins TRBV5-6 and TRBJ1-5, with unresolved D. This CDR3 contains 15 residues. The V end was cut by 0 bases, the J end by 0 bases, with 7 bases between. Looked up from germline, CDR1 is SGHDT and CDR2 is YYEEEE. The chain's CDR3 is CASSLGPTSNQPQHF. The CDR3, as DNA: TGTGCCAGCAGCTTGGGGCCGACTAGCAATCAGCCCCAGCATTTT.

This clone was counted once. The CDR3 loop is CASSLGTSDYNEQFF. Written as DNA, the CDR3 is TGTGCCAGCAGTCTCGGGACTAGCGATTACAATGAGCAGTTCTTC. The rearrangement uses TRBV6-1 and TRBJ2-1; TRBD2 matches 10 bases. CDR1 and CDR2 (germline): MNHNS, SASEGT. The ends lost 5 bases at V and 4 bases at J; junction bases unmatched: 5. This CDR3 spans 15 amino acids.

The genes are TRBV28 and TRBJ1-2; D remains ambiguous. Trimming took off 6 bases at V and 1 base at J, with 9 bases between the two ends. In germline, CDR1 is MDHEN, CDR2 SYDVKM. The CDR3 consists of 13 residues. The CDR3 spells CASSLTVNYGYTF. CDR3 in DNA: TGTGCCAGCAGCCTTACAGTTAACTATGGCTACACCTTC.

The chain has TRBV5-1 and TRBJ1-6; D call uncertain. V was pared by 4 bases and J by 7 bases, with 9 bases between. This CDR3 spans 13 amino acids. Germline CDR1 reads SGHRS; CDR2 reads YFSETQ. CDR3 protein: CASSTDGNSPLHF. The CDR3 nucleotides are TGCGCCAGCAGCACGGACGGGAATTCACCCCTCCACTTT. The variable domain in full, with the rest retrieved from reference TRBV5-1 and TRBJ1-6, is KAGVTQTPRYLIKTRGQQVTLSCSPISGHRSVSWYQQTPGQGLQFLFEYFSETQRNKGNFPGRFSGRQFSNSRSEMNVSTLELGDSALYLCASSTDGNSPLHFGNGTRLTVT.

V usage is TRBV2 and J usage is TRBJ1-2; possible D gene TRBD1, 5 bases. The germline CDR1 and CDR2 sequences are SNHLY and FYNNEI. Trimming cost V 4 bases and J 5 bases, with 14 bases left between them. CDR3 length: 14 amino acids. This CDR3 reads CASSAPGRKYGYTF. Here the CDR3 DNA reads TGTGCCAGCAGTGCCCCGGGACGGAAGTATGGCTACACCTTC.

The table lists this clone with a count of one. The chain carries TRBV18 and TRBJ2-7, with 9 bases identical to TRBD1. Germline assignment: CDR1 KGHSH and CDR2 LQKENI. The V gene end was trimmed by 6 bases and the J gene end by 1 base; junction bases not matched to a gene: 7. The CDR3 runs to 15 residues. The DNA for the CDR3 is TGTGCCAGCTCTCGGACAGGGGTTACGTCCTACGAGCAGTACTTC. This translates into CASSRTGVTSYEQYF.

The V gene is TRBV6-5, the J gene TRBJ1-5; the D gene is possibly TRBD1 (6 bases). V lost 5 bases and J lost 7, with 12 bases in between. Germline CDR1 MNHEY, CDR2 SVGAGI. The CDR3 totals 13 residues. The CDR3 nucleotides are TGTGCCAGCAGTCAAACAGGGACACAGCCCCAGCATTTT. Amino acid sequence: CASSQTGTQPQHF.

V is TRBV7-8 and J is TRBJ1-1; D is perhaps TRBD1 (5 bases). Germline assignment: CDR1 SGHVS and CDR2 FQNEAQ. CDR3 size: 13 residues. V lost 3 bases to trimming and J lost 3 bases, with 8 bases between them. The CDR3 spells CASSLGVDTEAFF. CDR3 DNA: TGTGCCAGCAGCTTGGGGGTGGACACTGAAGCTTTCTTT.

Many counts were recorded for this clone. The chain combines TRBV7-2 with TRBJ2-2; no reliable D call. The V and J ends lost 7 bases and 5 bases respectively, with 14 bases between them. Germline CDR1 and CDR2: SGHTA and FQGNSA. The CDR3 contains 14 residues. CDR3 in DNA: TGTGCCAGCACCCTCGCGGTCAGGACCGGGGAGCTGTTTTTT. It codes for CASTLAVRTGELFF. The full variable domain, rest sourced from reference TRBV7-2 and TRBJ2-2, is GAGVSQSPSNKVTEKGKDVELRCDPISGHTALYWYRQSLGQGLEFLIYFQGNSAPDKSGLPSDRFSAERTGGSVSTLTIQRTQQEDSAVYLCASTLAVRTGELFFGEGSRLTVL.

This rearrangement joins TRBV11-2 to TRBJ1-5; D uncertain. The CDR3 runs 14 residues. The germline CDR1 and CDR2 sequences are SGHAT and FQNNGV. Trimming shortened V by 2 bases and J by 2 bases, and 7 bases separated the two germline ends. Here the CDR3 DNA reads TGTGCCAGCAGCTTACATATTGGCAATCAGCCCCAGCATTTT. Translating gives CASSLHIGNQPQHF.